This entry is about one T cell receptor beta chain. This sample is part of a study of blood T cell repertoires in COVID-19. Study-level information: T cells, B-cell-depleted T cells, or PBMCs supplied cDNA or gDNA.

Produced via immunoSEQ multiplex PCR; TCRdb's table is partial and in-frame only. Of 200,000 to 250,000 clones detected, 88% appear once; the ten largest clones hold around 3.7%. The TCR comes from a woman aged 25-40 years who had been exposed to COVID-19. Sequencing input: PBMCs or T cells enriched from blood (not recorded which).

The DNA of the CDR3 is TGCGCCAGCAGCTTGGTGATAGCGGGAAGCACAGATACGCAGTATTTT. Translation: CASSLVIAGSTDTQYF. The V gene is TRBV5-1, the J gene TRBJ2-3; 8 bases are shared with TRBD2. The CDR3 has 16 residues. Germline values: CDR1 SGHRS, CDR2 YFSETQ. With V trimmed by 0 bases and J by 0 bases, 3 bases remained unmatched.